This T cell receptor (beta chain) was documented in a study of cytotoxic CD8 clonotypes in ibrutinib-treated CLL. Findings of the study overall: Shared public clonotypes were rare, and on treatment they either got smaller or stayed the same. In comparison with age-matched healthy donors, baseline clonality was higher and tracked circulating CD8+ T-cell counts.

From germline, CDR1 is GTSNPN and CDR2 SVGIG (reference sequence). This CDR3 contains 11 residues. Trimming shortened V by 2 bases and J by 4 bases, and 6 bases separated the two germline ends. For this clone: Its antigen is currently unknown.

Target depth was 1 in 200,000 to 1 in 1 million T cells, about 10x per clonotype. TCRdb's table, derived via immunoSEQ multiplex PCR, lists solely in-frame clones and lacks some. The sample carries some 200,000 clones, just over 70% recorded once. The TCR was taken from a human donor with chronic lymphocytic leukemia. Source: PBMCs, taken after 12 months of ibrutinib treatment. This rearrangement joins TRBV30 to TRBJ2-7; no clear D gene. The DNA for the CDR3 is TGTGCCTGGAGTCCTCGGTACGAGCAGTACTTC. Its protein is CAWSPRYEQYF.